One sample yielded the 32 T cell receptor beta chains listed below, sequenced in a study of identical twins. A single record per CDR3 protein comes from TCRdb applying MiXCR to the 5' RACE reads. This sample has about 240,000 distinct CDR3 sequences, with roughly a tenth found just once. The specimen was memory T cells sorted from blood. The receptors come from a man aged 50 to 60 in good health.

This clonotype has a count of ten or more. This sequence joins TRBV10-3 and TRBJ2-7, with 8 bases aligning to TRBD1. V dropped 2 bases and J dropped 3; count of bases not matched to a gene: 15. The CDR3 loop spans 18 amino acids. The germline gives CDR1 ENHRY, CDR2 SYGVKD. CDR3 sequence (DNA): TGTGCCATCAGTGAGCCCTACGTTTCGACAGGGGTAAGCTACGAGCAGTACTTC. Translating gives CAISEPYVSTGVSYEQYF.

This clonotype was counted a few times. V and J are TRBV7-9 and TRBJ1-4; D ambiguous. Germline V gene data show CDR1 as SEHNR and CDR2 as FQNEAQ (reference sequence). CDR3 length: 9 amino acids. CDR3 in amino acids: CFVCEKLFF. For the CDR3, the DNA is TGTTTCGTTTGTGAAAAACTGTTTTTT.

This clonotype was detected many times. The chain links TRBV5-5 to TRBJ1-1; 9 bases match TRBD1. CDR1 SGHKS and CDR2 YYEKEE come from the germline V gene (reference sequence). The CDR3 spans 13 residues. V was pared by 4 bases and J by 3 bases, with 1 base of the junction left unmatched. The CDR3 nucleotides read TGTGCCAGCAGCCGGGACAGGGACACTGAAGCTTTCTTT. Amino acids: CASSRDRDTEAFF.

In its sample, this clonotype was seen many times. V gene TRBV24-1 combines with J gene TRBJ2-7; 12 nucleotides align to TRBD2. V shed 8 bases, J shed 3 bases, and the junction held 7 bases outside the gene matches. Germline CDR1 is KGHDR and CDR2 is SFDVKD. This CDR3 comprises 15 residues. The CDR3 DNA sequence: TGTGCCACCATCGGACTAGCGGGGCCCCGCTACGAGCAGTACTTC. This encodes CATIGLAGPRYEQYF.

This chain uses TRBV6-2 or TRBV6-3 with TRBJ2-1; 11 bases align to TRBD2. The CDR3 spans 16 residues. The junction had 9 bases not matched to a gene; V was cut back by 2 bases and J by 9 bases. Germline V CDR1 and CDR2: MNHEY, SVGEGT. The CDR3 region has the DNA TGTGCCAGCAGTTACGAGGTAGCGGGGGGGCCGGTTGAGCAGTTCTTC. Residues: CASSYEVAGGPVEQFF.

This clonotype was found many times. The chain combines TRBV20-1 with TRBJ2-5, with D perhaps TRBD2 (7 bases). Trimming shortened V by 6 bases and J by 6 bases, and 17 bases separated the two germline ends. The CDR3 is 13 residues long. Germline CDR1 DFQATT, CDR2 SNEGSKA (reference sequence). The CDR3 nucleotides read TGCAGTGCGCCGGACAGCGGGGAACAGACCCAGTACTTC. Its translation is CSAPDSGEQTQYF.

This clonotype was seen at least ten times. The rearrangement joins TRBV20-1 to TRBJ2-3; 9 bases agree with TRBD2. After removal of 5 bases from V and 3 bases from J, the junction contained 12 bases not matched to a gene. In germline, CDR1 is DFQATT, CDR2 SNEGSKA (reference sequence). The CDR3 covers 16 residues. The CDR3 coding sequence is TGCAGTGCTTACTCATCAGCGGGGGGAAGGACAGATACGCAGTATTTT. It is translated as CSAYSSAGGRTDTQYF.

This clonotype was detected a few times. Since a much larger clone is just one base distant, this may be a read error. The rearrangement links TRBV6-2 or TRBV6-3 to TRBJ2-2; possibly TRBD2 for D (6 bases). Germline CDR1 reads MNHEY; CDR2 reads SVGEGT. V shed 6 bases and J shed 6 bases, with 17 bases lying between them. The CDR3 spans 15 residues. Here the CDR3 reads CASRVASVWSGELFF. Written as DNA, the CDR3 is TGTGCCAGCAGGGTGGCTAGCGTGTGGTCCGGGGAGCTGTTTTTT.

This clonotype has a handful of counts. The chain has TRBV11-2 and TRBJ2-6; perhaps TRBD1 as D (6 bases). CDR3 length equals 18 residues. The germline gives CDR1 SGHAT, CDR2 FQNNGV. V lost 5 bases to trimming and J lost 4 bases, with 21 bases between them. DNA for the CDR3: TGTGCCAGCAGCCCTCGAGGGCAGGGGTCGTGGGGGGCCAACGTCCTGACTTTC. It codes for CASSPRGQGSWGANVLTF.

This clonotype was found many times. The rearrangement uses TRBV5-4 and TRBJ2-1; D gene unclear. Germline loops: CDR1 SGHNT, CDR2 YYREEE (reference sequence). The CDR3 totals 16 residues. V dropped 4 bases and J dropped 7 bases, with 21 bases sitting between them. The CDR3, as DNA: TGTGCCAGCAGCCCGCAAACCGGGTACGGAAGGAATGAGCAGTTCTTC. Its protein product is CASSPQTGYGRNEQFF.

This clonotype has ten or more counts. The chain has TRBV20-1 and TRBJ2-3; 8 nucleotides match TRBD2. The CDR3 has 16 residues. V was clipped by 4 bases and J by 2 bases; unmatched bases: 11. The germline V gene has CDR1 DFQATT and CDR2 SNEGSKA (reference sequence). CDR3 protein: CSATPRAGDATDTQYF. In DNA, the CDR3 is TGCAGTGCTACCCCTCGAGCGGGAGATGCCACAGATACGCAGTATTTT.

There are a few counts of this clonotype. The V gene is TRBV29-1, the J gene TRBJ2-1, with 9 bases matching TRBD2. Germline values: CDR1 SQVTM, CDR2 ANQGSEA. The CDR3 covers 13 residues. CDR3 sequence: CSGLLAGDNEQFF. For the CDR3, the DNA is TGCAGTGGGTTGTTAGCGGGAGACAATGAGCAGTTCTTC.

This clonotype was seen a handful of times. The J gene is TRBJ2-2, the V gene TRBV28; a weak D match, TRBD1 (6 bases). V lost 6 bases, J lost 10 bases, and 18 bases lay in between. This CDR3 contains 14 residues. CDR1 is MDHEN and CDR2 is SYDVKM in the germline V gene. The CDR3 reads CASSSALGAEELFF. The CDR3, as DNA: TGTGCCAGCAGCTCAGCGTTGGGGGCTGAGGAGCTGTTTTTT. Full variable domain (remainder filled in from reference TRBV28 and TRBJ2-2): DVKVTQSSRYLVKRTGEKVFLECVQDMDHENMFWYRQDPGLGLRLIYFSYDVKMKEKGDIPEGYSVSREKKERFSLILESASTNQTSMYLCASSSALGAEELFFGEGSRLTVL.

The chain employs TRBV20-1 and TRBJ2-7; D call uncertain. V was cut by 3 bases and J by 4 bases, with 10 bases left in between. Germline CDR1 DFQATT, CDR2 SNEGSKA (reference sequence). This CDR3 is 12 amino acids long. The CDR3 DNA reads TGCAGTGCTAGCCGATCTGGGTACGAGCAGTACTTC. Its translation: CSASRSGYEQYF.

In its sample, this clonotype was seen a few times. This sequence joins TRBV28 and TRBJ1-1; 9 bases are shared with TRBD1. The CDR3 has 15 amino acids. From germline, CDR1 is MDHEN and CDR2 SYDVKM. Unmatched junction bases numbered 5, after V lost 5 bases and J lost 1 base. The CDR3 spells CASSNRGRRNTEAFF. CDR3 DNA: TGTGCCAGCAGTAACAGGGGGCGTCGGAACACTGAAGCTTTCTTT.

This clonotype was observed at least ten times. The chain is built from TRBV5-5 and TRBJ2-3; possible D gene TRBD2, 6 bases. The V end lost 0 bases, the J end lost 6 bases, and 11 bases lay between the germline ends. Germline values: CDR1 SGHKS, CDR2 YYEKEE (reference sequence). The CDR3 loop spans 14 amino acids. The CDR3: CASSLDGGGDTQYF. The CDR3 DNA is TGTGCCAGCAGCTTGGACGGGGGAGGCGATACGCAGTATTTT.

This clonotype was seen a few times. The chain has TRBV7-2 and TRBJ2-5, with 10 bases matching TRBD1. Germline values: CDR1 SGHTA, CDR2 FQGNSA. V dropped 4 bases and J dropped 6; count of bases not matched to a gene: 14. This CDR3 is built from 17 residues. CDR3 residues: CASSSRTDRGFLKTQYF. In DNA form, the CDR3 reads TGTGCCAGCAGCTCCCGTACGGACAGGGGGTTCTTAAAGACCCAGTACTTC. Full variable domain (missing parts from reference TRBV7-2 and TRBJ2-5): GAGVSQSPSNKVTEKGKDVELRCDPISGHTALYWYRQSLGQGLEFLIYFQGNSAPDKSGLPSDRFSAERTGGSVSTLTIQRTQQEDSAVYLCASSSRTDRGFLKTQYFGPGTRLLVL.

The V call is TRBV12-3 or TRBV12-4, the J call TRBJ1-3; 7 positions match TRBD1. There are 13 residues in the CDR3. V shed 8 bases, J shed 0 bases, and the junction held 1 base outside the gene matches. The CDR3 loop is CASDRDSGNTIYF. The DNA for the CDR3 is TGTGCCAGCGACAGGGACTCTGGAAACACCATATATTTT.

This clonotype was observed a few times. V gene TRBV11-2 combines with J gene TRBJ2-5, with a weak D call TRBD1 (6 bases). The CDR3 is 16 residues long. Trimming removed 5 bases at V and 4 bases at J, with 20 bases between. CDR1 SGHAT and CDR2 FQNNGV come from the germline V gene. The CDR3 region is CASSPGAYQGRETQYF. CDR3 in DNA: TGTGCCAGCAGCCCAGGCGCTTACCAGGGGCGAGAGACCCAGTACTTC.

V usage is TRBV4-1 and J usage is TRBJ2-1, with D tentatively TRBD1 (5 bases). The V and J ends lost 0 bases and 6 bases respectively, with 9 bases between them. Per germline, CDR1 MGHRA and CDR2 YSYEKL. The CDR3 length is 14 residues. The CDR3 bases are TGCGCCAGCAGCCAAGATAGGGGTTCCAATGAGCAGTTCTTC. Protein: CASSQDRGSNEQFF.

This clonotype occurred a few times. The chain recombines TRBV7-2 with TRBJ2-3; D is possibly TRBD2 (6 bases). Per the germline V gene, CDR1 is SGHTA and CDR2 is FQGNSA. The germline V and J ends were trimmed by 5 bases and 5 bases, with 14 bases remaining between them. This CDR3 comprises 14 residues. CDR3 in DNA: TGTGCCAGCAGCCCAGCGTGGGAGGAAGATACGCAGTATTTT. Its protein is CASSPAWEEDTQYF.

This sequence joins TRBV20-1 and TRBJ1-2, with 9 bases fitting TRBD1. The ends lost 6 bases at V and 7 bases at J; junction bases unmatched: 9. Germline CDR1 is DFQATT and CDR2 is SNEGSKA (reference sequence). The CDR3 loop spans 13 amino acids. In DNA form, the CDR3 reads TGCAGTGCCCCGGGTGGGACAGGGTCTGGCTACACCTTC. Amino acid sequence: CSAPGGTGSGYTF.

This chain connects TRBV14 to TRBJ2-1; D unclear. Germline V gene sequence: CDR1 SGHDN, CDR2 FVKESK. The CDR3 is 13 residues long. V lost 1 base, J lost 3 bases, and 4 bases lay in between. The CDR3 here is CASSQGYYNEQFF. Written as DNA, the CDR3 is TGTGCCAGCAGCCAAGGGTACTACAATGAGCAGTTCTTC.

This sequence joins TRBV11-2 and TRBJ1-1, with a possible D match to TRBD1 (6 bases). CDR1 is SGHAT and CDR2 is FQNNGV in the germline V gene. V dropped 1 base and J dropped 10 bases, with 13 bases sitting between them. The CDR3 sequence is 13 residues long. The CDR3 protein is CASSLGAGAGAFF. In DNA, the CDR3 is TGTGCCAGCAGCTTAGGCGCAGGGGCGGGAGCTTTCTTT.

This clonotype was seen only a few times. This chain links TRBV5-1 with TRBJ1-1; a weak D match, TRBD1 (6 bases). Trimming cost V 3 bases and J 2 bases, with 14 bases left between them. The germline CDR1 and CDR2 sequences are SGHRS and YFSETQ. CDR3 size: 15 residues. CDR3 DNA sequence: TGCGCCAGCAGCTCATCCCCACAGGGTAACACTGAAGCTTTCTTT. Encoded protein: CASSSSPQGNTEAFF. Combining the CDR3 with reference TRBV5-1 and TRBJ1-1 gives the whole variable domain KAGVTQTPRYLIKTRGQQVTLSCSPISGHRSVSWYQQTPGQGLQFLFEYFSETQRNKGNFPGRFSGRQFSNSRSEMNVSTLELGDSALYLCASSSSPQGNTEAFFGQGTRLTVV.

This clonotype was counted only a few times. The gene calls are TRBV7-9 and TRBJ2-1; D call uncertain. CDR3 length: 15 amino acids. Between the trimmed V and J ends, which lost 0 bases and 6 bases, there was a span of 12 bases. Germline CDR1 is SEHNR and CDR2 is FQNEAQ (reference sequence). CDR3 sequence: CASSLAALVGNEQFF. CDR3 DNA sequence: TGTGCCAGCAGCTTAGCGGCGCTGGTGGGCAATGAGCAGTTCTTC. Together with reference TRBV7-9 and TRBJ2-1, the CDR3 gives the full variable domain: DTGVSQNPRHKITKRGQNVTFRCDPISEHNRLYWYRQTLGQGPEFLTYFQNEAQLEKSRLLSDRFSAERPKGSFSTLEIQRTEQGDSAMYLCASSLAALVGNEQFFGPGTRLTVL.

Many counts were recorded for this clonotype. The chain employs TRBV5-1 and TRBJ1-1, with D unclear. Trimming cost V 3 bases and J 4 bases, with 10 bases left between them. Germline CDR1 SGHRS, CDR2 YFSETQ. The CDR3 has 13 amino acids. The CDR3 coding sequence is TGCGCCAGCAGCTACCAGACGGCCACTGAAGCTTTCTTT. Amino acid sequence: CASSYQTATEAFF.

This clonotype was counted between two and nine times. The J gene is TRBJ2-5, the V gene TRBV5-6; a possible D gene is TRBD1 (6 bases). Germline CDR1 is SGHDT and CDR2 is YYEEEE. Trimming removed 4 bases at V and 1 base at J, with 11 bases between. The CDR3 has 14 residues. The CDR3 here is CASSIGQSQETQYF. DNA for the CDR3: TGTGCCAGCAGCATTGGACAGAGCCAAGAGACCCAGTACTTC. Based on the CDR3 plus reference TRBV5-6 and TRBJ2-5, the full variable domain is DAGVTQSPTHLIKTRGQQVTLRCSPKSGHDTVSWYQQALGQGPQFIFQYYEEEERQRGNFPDRFSGHQFPNYSSELNVNALLLGDSALYLCASSIGQSQETQYFGPGTRLLVL.

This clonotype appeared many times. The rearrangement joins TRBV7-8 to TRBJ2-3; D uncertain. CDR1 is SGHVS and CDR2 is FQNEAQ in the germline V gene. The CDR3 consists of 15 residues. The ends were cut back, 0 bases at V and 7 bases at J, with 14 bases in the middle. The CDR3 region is CASSLAYGSANTQYF. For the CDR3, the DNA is TGTGCCAGCAGCTTAGCTTATGGGTCCGCGAATACGCAGTATTTT.

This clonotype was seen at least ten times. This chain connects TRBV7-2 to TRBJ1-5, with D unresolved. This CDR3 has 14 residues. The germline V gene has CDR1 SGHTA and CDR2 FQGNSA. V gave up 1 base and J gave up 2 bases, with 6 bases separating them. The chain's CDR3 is CASSLVFRNQPQHF. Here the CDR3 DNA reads TGTGCCAGCAGCTTAGTTTTTCGCAATCAGCCCCAGCATTTT.

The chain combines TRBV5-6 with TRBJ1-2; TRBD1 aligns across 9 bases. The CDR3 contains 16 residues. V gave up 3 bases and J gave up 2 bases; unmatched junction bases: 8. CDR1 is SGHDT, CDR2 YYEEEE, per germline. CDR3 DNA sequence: TGTGCCAGCAGCTGGGGACAGGGAGCTCTCAACTATGGCTACACCTTC. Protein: CASSWGQGALNYGYTF.

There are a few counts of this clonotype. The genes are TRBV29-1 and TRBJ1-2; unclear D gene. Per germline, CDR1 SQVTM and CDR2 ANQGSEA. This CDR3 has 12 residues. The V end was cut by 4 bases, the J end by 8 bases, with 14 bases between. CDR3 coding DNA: TGCAGCGTTGTTGACCCTCGATCGGGCTACACCTTC. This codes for CSVVDPRSGYTF.